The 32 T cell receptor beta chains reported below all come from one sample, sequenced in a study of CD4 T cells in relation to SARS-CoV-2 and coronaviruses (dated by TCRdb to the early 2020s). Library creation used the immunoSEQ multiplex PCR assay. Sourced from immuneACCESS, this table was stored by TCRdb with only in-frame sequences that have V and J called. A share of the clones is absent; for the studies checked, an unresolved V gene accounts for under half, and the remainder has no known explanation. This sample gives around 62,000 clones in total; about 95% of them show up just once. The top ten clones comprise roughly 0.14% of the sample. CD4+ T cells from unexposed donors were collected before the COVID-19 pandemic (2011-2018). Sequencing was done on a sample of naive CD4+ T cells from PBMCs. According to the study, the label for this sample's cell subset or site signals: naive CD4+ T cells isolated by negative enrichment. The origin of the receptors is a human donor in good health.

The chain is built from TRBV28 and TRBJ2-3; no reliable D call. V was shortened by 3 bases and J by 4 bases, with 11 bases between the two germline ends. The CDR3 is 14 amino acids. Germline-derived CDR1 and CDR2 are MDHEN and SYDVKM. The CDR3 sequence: CASSLTVNPDTQYF. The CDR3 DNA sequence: TGTGCCAGCAGTTTGACTGTTAACCCAGATACGCAGTATTTT.

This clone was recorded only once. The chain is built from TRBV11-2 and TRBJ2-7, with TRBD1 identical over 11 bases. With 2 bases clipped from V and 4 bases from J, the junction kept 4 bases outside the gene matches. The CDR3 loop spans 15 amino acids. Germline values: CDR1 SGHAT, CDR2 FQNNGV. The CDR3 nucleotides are TGTGCCAGCAGCTTACCGGGACAGGGGGTATACGAGCAGTACTTC. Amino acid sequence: CASSLPGQGVYEQYF.

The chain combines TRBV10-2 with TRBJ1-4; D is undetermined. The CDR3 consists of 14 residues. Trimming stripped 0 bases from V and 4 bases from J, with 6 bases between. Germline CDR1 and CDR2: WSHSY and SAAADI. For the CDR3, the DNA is TGCGCCAGCAGTGAGTCTGGGGATAATGAAAAACTGTTTTTT. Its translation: CASSESGDNEKLFF.

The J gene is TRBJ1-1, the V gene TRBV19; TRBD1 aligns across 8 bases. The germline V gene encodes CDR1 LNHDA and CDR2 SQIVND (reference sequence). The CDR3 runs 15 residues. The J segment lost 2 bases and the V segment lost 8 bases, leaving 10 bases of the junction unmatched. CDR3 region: CASCPDRVRNTEAFF. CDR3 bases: TGTGCCAGTTGCCCGGACAGGGTAAGAAACACTGAAGCTTTCTTT.

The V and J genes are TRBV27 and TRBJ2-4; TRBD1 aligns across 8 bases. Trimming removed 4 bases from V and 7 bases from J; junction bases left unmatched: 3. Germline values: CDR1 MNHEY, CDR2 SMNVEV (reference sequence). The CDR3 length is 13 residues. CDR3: CASSYGQGNIQYF. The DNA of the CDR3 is TGTGCCAGCAGTTACGGACAGGGCAACATTCAGTACTTC.

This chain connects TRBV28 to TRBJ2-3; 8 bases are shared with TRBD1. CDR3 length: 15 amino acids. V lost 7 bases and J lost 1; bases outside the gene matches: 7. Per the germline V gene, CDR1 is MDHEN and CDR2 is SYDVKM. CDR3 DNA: TGTGCCAGCAACCCACCGGGACAGGGCACAGATACGCAGTATTTT. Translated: CASNPPGQGTDTQYF.

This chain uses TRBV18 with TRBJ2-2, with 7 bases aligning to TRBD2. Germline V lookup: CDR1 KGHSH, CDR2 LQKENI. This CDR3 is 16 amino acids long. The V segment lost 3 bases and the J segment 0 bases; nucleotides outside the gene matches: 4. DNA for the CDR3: TGTGCCAGCTCACCGGAGGGACTACCGAACACCGGGGAGCTGTTTTTT. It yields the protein CASSPEGLPNTGELFF. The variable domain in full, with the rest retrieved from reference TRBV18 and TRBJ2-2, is NAGVMQNPRHLVRRRGQEARLRCSPMKGHSHVYWYRQLPEEGLKFMVYLQKENIIDESGMPKERFSAEFPKEGPSILRIQQVVRGDSAAYFCASSPEGLPNTGELFFGEGSRLTVL.

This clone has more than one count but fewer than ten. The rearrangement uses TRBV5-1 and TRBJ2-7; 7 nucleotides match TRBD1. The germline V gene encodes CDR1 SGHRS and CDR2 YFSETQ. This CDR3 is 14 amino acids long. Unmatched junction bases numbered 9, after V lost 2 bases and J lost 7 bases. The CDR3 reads CASSFRTGADEQYF. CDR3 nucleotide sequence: TGCGCCAGCAGCTTTCGGACAGGAGCTGATGAGCAGTACTTC. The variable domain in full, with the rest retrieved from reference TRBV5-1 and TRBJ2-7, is KAGVTQTPRYLIKTRGQQVTLSCSPISGHRSVSWYQQTPGQGLQFLFEYFSETQRNKGNFPGRFSGRQFSNSRSEMNVSTLELGDSALYLCASSFRTGADEQYFGPGTRLTVT.

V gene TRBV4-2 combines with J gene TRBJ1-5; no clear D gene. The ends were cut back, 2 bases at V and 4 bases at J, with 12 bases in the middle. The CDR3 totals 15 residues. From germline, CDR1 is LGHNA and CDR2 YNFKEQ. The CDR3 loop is CASSQLNLENQPQHF. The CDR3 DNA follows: TGTGCCAGCAGCCAACTAAACCTAGAAAATCAGCCCCAGCATTTT.

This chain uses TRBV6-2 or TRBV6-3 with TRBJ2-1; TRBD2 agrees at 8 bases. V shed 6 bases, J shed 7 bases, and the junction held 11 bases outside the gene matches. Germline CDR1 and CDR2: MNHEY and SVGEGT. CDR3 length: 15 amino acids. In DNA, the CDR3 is TGTGCCAGCAGCCGGAAAGCGGGAGTTAGGAATGAGCAGTTCTTC. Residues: CASSRKAGVRNEQFF.

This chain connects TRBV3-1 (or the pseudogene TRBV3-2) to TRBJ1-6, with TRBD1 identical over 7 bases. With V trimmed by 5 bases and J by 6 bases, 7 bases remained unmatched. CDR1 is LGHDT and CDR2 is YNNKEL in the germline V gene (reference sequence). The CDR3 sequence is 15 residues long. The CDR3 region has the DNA TGTGCCAGCAGCTATACAGGGGTTGGTAATTCACCCCTCCACTTT. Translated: CASSYTGVGNSPLHF.

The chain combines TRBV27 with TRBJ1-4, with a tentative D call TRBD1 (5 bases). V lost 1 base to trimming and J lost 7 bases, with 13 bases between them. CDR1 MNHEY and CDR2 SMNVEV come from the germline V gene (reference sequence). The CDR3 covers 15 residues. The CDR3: CASSLLERGGEKLFF. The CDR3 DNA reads TGTGCCAGCAGTTTATTGGAAAGGGGCGGTGAAAAACTGTTTTTT.

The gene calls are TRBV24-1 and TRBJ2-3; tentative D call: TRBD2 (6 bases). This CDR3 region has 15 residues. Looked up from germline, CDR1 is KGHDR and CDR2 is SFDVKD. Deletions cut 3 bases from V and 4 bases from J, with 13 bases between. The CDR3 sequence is CATSDASRLADTQYF. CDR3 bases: TGTGCCACCAGTGATGCCTCAAGACTAGCAGATACGCAGTATTTT.

The CDR3 reads CASSPKQGGSPLHF. As DNA, the CDR3 is TGTGCCAGCTCACCGAAGCAGGGTGGATCACCCCTCCACTTT. The gene calls are TRBV18 and TRBJ1-6; TRBD1 might be the D (5 bases). Germline V lookup: CDR1 KGHSH, CDR2 LQKENI. Trimming stripped 3 bases from V and 10 bases from J, with 13 bases between. There are 14 residues in the CDR3.

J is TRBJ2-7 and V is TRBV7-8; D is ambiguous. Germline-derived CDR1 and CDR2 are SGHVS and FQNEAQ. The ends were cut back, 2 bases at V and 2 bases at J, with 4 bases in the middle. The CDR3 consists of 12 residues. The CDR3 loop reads CASSLRAYEQYF. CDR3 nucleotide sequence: TGTGCCAGCAGCTTACGGGCCTACGAGCAGTACTTC. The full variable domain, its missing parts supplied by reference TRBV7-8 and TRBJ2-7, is GAGVSQSPRYKVAKRGQDVALRCDPISGHVSLFWYQQALGQGPEFLTYFQNEAQLDKSGLPSDRFFAERPEGSVSTLKIQRTQQEDSAVYLCASSLRAYEQYFGPGTRLTVT.

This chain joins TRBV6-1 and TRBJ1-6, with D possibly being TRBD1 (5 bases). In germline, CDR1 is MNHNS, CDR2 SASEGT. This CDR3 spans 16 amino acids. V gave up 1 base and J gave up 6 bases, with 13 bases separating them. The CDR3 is CASSEEYGGFNSPLHF. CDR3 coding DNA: TGTGCCAGCAGTGAAGAGTATGGGGGATTTAATTCACCCCTCCACTTT.

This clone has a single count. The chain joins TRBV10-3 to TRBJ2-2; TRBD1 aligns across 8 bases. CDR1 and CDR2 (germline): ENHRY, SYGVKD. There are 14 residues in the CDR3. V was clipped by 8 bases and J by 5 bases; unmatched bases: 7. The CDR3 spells CAIGQGAQTGELFF. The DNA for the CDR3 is TGTGCCATCGGGCAGGGGGCGCAAACCGGGGAGCTGTTTTTT.

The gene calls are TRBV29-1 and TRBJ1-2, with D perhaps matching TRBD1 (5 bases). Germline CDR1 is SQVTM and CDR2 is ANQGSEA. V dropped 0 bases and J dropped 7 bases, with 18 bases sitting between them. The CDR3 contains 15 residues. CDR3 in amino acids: CSVEDQGPQILGYTF. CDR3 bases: TGCAGCGTTGAAGATCAGGGTCCCCAGATACTTGGCTACACCTTC. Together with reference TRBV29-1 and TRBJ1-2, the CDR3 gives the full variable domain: SAVISQKPSRDICQRGTSLTIQCQVDSQVTMMFWYRQQPGQSLTLIATANQGSEATYESGFVIDKFPISRPNLTFSTLTVSNMSPEDSSIYLCSVEDQGPQILGYTFGSGTRLTVV.

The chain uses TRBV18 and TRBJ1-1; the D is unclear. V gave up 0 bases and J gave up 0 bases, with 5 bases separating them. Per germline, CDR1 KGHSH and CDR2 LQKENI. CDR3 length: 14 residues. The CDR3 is CASSPPNLNTEAFF. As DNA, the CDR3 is TGTGCCAGCTCACCACCGAATTTGAACACTGAAGCTTTCTTT.

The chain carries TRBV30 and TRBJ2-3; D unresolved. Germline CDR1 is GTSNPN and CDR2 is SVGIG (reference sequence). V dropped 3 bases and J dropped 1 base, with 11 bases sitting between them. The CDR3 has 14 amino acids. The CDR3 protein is CAWSPTRRTDTQYF. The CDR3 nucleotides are TGTGCCTGGAGCCCCACTCGGCGCACAGATACGCAGTATTTT.

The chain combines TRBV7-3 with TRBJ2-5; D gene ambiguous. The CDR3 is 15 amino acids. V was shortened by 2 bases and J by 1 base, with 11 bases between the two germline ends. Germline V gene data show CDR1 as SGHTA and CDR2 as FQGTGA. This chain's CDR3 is CASSLSPGPQETQYF. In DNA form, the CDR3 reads TGTGCCAGCAGCTTATCTCCAGGACCCCAAGAGACCCAGTACTTC.

For the CDR3, the DNA is TGCGCCAGCAGCCAGGGACAGGGGGTTTCGGACTATGGCTACACCTTC. Encoded protein: CASSQGQGVSDYGYTF. The chain joins TRBV5-1 to TRBJ1-2; 11 bases are a match to TRBD1. CDR1 is SGHRS, CDR2 YFSETQ, per germline. Germline trimming cut 4 bases from V and 3 bases from J; bases unmatched to any gene: 8. This CDR3 spans 16 amino acids.

CDR3 nucleotide sequence: TGTGCCAGCAGTGGACAGAGGGTGAACGTCATGAACACTGAAGCTTTCTTT. Translating gives CASSGQRVNVMNTEAFF. V gene TRBV2 combines with J gene TRBJ1-1; possible D gene TRBD1, 5 bases. Germline CDR1 reads SNHLY; CDR2 reads FYNNEI. V dropped 4 bases and J dropped 0 bases, with 18 bases sitting between them. The CDR3 contains 17 residues.

CDR3 sequence reads: CASSWGQVVGDYEQYF. CDR3 coding DNA: TGTGCCAGCAGCTGGGGGCAGGTTGTGGGGGACTACGAGCAGTACTTC. This sequence joins TRBV7-2 and TRBJ2-7; tentatively, D is TRBD1 (6 bases). The CDR3 runs 16 residues. V was trimmed by 4 bases and J by 3 bases, leaving 19 bases between them. Germline CDR1 reads SGHTA; CDR2 reads FQGNSA.

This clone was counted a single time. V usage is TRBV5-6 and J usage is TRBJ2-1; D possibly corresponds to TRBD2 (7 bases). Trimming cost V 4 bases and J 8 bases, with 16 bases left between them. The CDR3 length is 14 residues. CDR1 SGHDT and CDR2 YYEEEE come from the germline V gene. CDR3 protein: CASSLSGGGDEQFF. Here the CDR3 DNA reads TGTGCCAGCAGCCTTAGCGGAGGGGGGGATGAGCAGTTCTTC. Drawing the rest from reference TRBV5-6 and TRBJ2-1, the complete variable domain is DAGVTQSPTHLIKTRGQQVTLRCSPKSGHDTVSWYQQALGQGPQFIFQYYEEEERQRGNFPDRFSGHQFPNYSSELNVNALLLGDSALYLCASSLSGGGDEQFFGPGTRLTVL.

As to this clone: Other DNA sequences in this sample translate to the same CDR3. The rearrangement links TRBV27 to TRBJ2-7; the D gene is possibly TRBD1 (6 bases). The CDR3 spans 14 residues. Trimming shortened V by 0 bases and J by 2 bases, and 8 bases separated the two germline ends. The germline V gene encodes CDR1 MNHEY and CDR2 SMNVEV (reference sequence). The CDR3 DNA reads TGTGCCAGCAGTTTATCCAGGGGACCCTACGAGCAGTACTTC. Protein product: CASSLSRGPYEQYF.

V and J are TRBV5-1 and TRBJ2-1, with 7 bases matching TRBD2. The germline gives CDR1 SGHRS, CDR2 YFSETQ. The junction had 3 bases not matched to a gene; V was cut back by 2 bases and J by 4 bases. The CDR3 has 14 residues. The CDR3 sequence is CASSLAGFYNEQFF. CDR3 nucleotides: TGCGCCAGCAGCTTAGCGGGATTTTACAATGAGCAGTTCTTC.

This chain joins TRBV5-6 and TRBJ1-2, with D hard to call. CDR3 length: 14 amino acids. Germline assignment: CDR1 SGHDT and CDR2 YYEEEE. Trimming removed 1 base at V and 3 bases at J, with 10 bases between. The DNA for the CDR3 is TGTGCCAGCAGCTTGTTCCTGGGATACTATGGCTACACCTTC. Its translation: CASSLFLGYYGYTF.

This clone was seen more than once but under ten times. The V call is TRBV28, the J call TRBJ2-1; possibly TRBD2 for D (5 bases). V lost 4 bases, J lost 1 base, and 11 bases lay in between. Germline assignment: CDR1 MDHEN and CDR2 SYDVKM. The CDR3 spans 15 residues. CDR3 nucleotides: TGTGCCAGCAGTTCTAGCACAGAATCCTACAATGAGCAGTTCTTC. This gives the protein CASSSSTESYNEQFF. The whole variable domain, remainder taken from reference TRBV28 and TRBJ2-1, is DVKVTQSSRYLVKRTGEKVFLECVQDMDHENMFWYRQDPGLGLRLIYFSYDVKMKEKGDIPEGYSVSREKKERFSLILESASTNQTSMYLCASSSSTESYNEQFFGPGTRLTVL.

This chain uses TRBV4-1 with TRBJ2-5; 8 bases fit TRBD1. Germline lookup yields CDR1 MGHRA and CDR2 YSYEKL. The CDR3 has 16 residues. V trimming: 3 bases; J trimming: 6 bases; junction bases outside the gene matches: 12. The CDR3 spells CASSQRENDRGKTQYF. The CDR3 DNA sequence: TGCGCCAGCAGCCAGAGGGAAAATGACAGGGGCAAGACCCAGTACTTC.

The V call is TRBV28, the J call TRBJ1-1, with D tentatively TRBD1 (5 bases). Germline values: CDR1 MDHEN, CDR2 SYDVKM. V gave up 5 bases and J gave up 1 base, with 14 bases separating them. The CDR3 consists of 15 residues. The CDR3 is CASSPPQGPNTEAFF. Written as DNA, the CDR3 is TGTGCCAGCAGTCCGCCCCAGGGACCGAACACTGAAGCTTTCTTT. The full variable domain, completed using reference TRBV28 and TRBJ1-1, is DVKVTQSSRYLVKRTGEKVFLECVQDMDHENMFWYRQDPGLGLRLIYFSYDVKMKEKGDIPEGYSVSREKKERFSLILESASTNQTSMYLCASSPPQGPNTEAFFGQGTRLTVV.

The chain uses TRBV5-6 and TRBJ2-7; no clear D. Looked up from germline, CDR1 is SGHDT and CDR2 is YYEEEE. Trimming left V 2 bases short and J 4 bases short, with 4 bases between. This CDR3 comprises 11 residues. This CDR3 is CASSFKYEQYF. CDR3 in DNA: TGTGCCAGCAGCTTTAAATACGAGCAGTACTTC.